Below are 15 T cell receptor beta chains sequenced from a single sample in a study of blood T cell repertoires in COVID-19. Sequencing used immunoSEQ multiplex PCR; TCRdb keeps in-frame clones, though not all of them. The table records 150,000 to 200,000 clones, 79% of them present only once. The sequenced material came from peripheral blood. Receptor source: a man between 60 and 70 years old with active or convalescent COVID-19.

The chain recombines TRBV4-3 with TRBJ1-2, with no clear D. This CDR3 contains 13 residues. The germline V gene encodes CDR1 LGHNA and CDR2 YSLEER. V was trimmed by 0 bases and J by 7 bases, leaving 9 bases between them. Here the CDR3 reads CASSQDGEGGYTF. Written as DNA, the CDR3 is TGCGCCAGCAGCCAAGATGGTGAGGGTGGCTACACCTTC.

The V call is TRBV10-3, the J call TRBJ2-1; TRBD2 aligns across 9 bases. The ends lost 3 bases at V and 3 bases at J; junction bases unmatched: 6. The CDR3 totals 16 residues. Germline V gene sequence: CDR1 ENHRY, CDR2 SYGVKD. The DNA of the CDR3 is TGTGCCATCAGTGAATTGACTAGCGGAGTCTACAATGAGCAGTTCTTC. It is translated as CAISELTSGVYNEQFF.

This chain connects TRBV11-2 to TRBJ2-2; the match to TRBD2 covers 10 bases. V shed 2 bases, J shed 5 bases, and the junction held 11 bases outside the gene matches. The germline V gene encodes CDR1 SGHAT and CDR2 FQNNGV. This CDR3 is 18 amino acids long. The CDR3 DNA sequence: TGTGCCAGCAGCTTATTTTTCCTAGCGGGAGAGGGGACCGGGGAGCTGTTTTTT. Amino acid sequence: CASSLFFLAGEGTGELFF. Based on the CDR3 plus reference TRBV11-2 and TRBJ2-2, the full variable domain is EAGVAQSPRYKIIEKRQSVAFWCNPISGHATLYWYQQILGQGPKLLIQFQNNGVVDDSQLPKDRFSAERLKGVDSTLKIQPAKLEDSAVYLCASSLFFLAGEGTGELFFGEGSRLTVL.

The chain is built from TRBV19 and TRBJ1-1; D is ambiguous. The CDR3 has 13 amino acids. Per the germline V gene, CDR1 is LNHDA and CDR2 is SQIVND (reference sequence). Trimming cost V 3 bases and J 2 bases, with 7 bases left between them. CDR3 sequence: CASSIPGNTEAFF. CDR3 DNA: TGTGCCAGTAGTATTCCGGGAAACACTGAAGCTTTCTTT.

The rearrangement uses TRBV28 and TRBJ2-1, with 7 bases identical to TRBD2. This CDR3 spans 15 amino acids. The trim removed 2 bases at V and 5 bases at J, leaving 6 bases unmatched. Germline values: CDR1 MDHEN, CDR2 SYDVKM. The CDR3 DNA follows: TGTGCCAGCAGTTTAGGGCCTAGCGGAGACAATGAGCAGTTCTTC. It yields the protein CASSLGPSGDNEQFF.

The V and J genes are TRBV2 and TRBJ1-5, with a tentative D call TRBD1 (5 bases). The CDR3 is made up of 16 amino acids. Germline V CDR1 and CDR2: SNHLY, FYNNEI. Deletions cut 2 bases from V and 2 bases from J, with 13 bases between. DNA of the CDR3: TGTGCCAGCAGTGAAAGTGCAGGGAAGGGCAATCAGCCCCAGCATTTT. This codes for CASSESAGKGNQPQHF.

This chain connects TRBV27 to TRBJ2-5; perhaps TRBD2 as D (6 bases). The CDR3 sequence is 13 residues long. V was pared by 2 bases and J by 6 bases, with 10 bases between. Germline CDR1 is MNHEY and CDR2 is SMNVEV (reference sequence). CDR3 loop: CASSLVGGQTQYF. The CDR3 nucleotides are TGTGCCAGCAGTTTAGTGGGGGGACAGACCCAGTACTTC.

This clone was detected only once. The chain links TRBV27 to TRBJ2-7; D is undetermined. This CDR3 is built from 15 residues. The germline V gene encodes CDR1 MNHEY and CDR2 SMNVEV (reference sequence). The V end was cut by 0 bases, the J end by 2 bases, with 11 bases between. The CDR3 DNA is TGTGCCAGCAGTTTATCCTTAGATTTTACCTACGAGCAGTACTTC. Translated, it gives CASSLSLDFTYEQYF.

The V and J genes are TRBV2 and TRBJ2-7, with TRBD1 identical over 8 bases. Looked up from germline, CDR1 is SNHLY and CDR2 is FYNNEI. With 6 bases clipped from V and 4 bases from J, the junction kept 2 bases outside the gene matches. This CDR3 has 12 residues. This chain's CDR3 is CASRTGAYEQYF. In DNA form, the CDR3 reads TGTGCCAGCAGGACAGGGGCATACGAGCAGTACTTC.

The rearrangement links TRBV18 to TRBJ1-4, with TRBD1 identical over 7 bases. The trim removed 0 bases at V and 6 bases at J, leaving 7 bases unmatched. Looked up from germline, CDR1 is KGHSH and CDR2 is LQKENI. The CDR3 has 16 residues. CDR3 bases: TGTGCCAGCTCACCACCCCAAGGGGGCATATATGAAAAACTGTTTTTT. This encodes CASSPPQGGIYEKLFF.

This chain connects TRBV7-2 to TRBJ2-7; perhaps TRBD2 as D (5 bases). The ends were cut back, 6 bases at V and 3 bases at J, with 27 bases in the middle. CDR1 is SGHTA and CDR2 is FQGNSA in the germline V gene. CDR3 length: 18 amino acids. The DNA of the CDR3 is TGTGCCAGCAGTTTTACGCGACATAACTCTGGGCGGGTCTACGAGCAGTACTTC. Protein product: CASSFTRHNSGRVYEQYF.

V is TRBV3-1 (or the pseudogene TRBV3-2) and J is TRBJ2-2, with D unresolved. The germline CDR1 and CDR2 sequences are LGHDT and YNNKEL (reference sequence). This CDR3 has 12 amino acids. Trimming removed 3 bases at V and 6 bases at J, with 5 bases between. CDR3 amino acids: CASSHSAGELFF. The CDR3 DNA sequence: TGTGCCAGCAGCCATTCGGCCGGGGAGCTGTTTTTT.

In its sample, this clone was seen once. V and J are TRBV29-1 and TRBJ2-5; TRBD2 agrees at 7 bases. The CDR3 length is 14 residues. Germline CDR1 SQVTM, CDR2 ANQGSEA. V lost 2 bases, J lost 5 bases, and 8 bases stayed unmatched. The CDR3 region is CSVETGTNYETQYF. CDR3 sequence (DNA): TGCAGCGTTGAAACCGGGACTAACTATGAGACCCAGTACTTC. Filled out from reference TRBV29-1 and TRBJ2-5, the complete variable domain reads SAVISQKPSRDICQRGTSLTIQCQVDSQVTMMFWYRQQPGQSLTLIATANQGSEATYESGFVIDKFPISRPNLTFSTLTVSNMSPEDSSIYLCSVETGTNYETQYFGPGTRLLVL.

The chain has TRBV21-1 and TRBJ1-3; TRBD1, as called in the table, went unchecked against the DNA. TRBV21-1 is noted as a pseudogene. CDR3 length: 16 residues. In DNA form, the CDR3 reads TGTGCCAGCAGCAAAGGGACAGGGGGCGCTGGAAACACCATATATTTT. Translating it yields CASSKGTGGAGNTIYF.

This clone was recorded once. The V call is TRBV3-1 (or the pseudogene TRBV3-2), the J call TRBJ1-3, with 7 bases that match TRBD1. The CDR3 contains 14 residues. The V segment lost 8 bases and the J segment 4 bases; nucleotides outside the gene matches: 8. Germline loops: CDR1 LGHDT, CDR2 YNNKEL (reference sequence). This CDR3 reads CASLQGEAGNTIYF. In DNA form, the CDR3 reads TGTGCCAGCCTTCAGGGGGAAGCAGGAAACACCATATATTTT.